These 20 T cell receptor beta chains were sequenced from one sample in a study of T-cell memory formation after mild COVID-19. TCRdb passed the 5' RACE reads through MiXCR, listing each CDR3 protein once. The sample includes 470,000 or so distinct CDR3 sequences, around 18% of them seen just once. Material for sequencing was PBMCs or a T cell subset sorted from them (not recorded which). These receptors all come from an adult woman who had mild COVID-19 (a few samples of this study predate the infection). Cell type and time point are not known.

The V gene is TRBV2, the J gene TRBJ2-7; D gene unclear. The V and J ends lost 6 bases and 4 bases respectively, with 13 bases between them. The CDR3 is 13 amino acids. Germline loops: CDR1 SNHLY, CDR2 FYNNEI. In nucleotides, the CDR3 is TGTGCCAGCAGGGGGATGATGATGTACGAGCAGTACTTC. Translating gives CASRGMMMYEQYF. The variable domain in full, completed from reference TRBV2 and TRBJ2-7, reads EPEVTQTPSHQVTQMGQEVILRCVPISNHLYFYWYRQILGQKVEFLVSFYNNEISEKSEIFDDQFSVERPDGSNFTLKIRSTKLEDSAMYFCASRGMMMYEQYFGPGTRLTVT.

A few counts support this clonotype. The chain joins TRBV11-2 to TRBJ1-6; 8 bases line up with TRBD1. V shed 5 bases, J shed 5 bases, and the junction held 8 bases outside the gene matches. Germline V gene data show CDR1 as SGHAT and CDR2 as FQNNGV. This CDR3 spans 16 amino acids. The CDR3 DNA is TGTGCCAGCAGCGCCCCCGGACAGGGCCATAATTCACCCCTCCACTTT. It translates to CASSAPGQGHNSPLHF.

This clonotype was seen a few times. V gene TRBV6-4 combines with J gene TRBJ2-1, with D possibly matching TRBD2 (6 bases). The CDR3 contains 17 residues. Trimming removed 6 bases from V and 3 bases from J, with 21 bases in between. Germline CDR1 and CDR2: MRHNA and SNTAGT. The CDR3 region is CASRRDGTGGDYNEQFF. The CDR3 DNA sequence: TGTGCCAGCAGAAGAGACGGGACTGGCGGGGACTACAATGAGCAGTTCTTC.

The chain's CDR3 is CASSLGQQGRAFF. The CDR3 nucleotides read TGTGCCAGCAGCTTAGGTCAACAGGGTAGGGCTTTCTTT. V gene TRBV7-9 combines with J gene TRBJ1-1, with D possibly being TRBD1 (6 bases). From germline, CDR1 is SEHNR and CDR2 FQNEAQ (reference sequence). V was shortened by 1 base and J by 11 bases, with 14 bases between the two germline ends. This CDR3 is 13 amino acids long. The full variable domain, with the rest looked up from reference TRBV7-9 and TRBJ1-1, is DTGVSQNPRHKITKRGQNVTFRCDPISEHNRLYWYRQTLGQGPEFLTYFQNEAQLEKSRLLSDRFSAERPKGSFSTLEIQRTEQGDSAMYLCASSLGQQGRAFFGQGTRLTVV.

The chain has TRBV6-2 or TRBV6-3 and TRBJ1-1, with 8 positions matching TRBD1. After removal of 6 bases from V and 6 bases from J, the junction contained 6 bases not matched to a gene. The CDR3 contains 13 residues. Germline CDR1 MNHEY, CDR2 SVGEGT. The CDR3 DNA is TGTGCCAGCAGCACAACAGGGGGGGCTGAAGCTTTCTTT. It codes for CASSTTGGAEAFF.

This clonotype was found a few times. The chain has TRBV28 and TRBJ2-4; D gene unclear. The V and J ends lost 5 bases and 0 bases respectively, with 11 bases between them. The CDR3 is made up of 15 amino acids. Germline-derived CDR1 and CDR2 are MDHEN and SYDVKM. As DNA, the CDR3 is TGTGCCAGCAGTCCCCTGACGGTAGCCAAAAACATTCAGTACTTC. This sequence encodes CASSPLTVAKNIQYF.

This clonotype was recorded at least ten times. The V and J genes are TRBV5-1 and TRBJ1-2; tentatively, D is TRBD1 (6 bases). Per germline, CDR1 SGHRS and CDR2 YFSETQ. The germline V and J ends were trimmed by 4 bases and 4 bases, with 17 bases remaining between them. This CDR3 is 15 amino acids long. As DNA, the CDR3 is TGCGCCAGCAGCGCTATGGCAGGGGACGGCTATGGCTACACCTTC. Residues: CASSAMAGDGYGYTF.

J is TRBJ1-2 and V is TRBV7-9; weak D call: TRBD1 (6 bases). The length of the CDR3 is 15 residues. The germline V gene has CDR1 SEHNR and CDR2 FQNEAQ (reference sequence). The V gene lost 5 bases and the J gene lost 8 bases, with 21 bases spanning the gap. CDR3 region: CASSVLGQPGGGYTF. In nucleotides, the CDR3 is TGTGCCAGCAGCGTTCTAGGACAGCCGGGCGGAGGCTACACCTTC.

The table lists this clonotype with a few counts. This chain links TRBV7-9 with TRBJ1-2, with D tentatively TRBD1 (5 bases). The CDR3 sequence is 13 residues long. Per germline, CDR1 SEHNR and CDR2 FQNEAQ (reference sequence). V was clipped by 4 bases and J by 7 bases, with 13 bases between them. The CDR3 coding sequence is TGTGCCAGCAGCTACGACAGTTACTCTGGCTACACCTTC. This sequence encodes CASSYDSYSGYTF.

The V gene is TRBV5-1, the J gene TRBJ2-1; D ambiguous. This CDR3 contains 11 residues. CDR1 and CDR2 from the germline V gene are SGHRS and YFSETQ. V lost 7 bases to trimming and J lost 12 bases, with 14 bases between them. The CDR3 DNA follows: TGCGCCAGCGGATACAGTAAAGCGCAGTTCTTC. Residues: CASGYSKAQFF.

V usage is TRBV6-5 and J usage is TRBJ2-7; D is unclear. V was pared by 0 bases and J by 3 bases, with 15 bases between. The CDR3 runs 16 residues. The germline gives CDR1 MNHEY, CDR2 SVGAGI. The CDR3 coding sequence is TGTGCCAGCAGTTACTCGACGGGCAGGATCGTCTACGAGCAGTACTTC. As protein: CASSYSTGRIVYEQYF.

This clonotype was counted between two and nine times. The genes are TRBV30 and TRBJ1-5; possible D gene TRBD1, 5 bases. V dropped 0 bases and J dropped 0 bases, with 6 bases sitting between them. The CDR3 sequence is 14 residues long. Germline-derived CDR1 and CDR2 are GTSNPN and SVGIG (reference sequence). CDR3 sequence (DNA): TGTGCCTGGAGTGTGGGACTTAGCAATCAGCCCCAGCATTTT. Amino acid sequence: CAWSVGLSNQPQHF.

The chain uses TRBV12-3 or TRBV12-4 and TRBJ2-3; D unresolved. Trimming removed 5 bases at V and 6 bases at J, with 9 bases between. The CDR3 loop spans 12 amino acids. The CDR3 DNA reads as TGTGCCAGCAGTCCCCCTCGGGATACGCAGTATTTT. Its protein is CASSPPRDTQYF.

A few counts support this clonotype. The genes are TRBV24-1 and TRBJ2-2, with D uncertain. The germline V gene encodes CDR1 KGHDR and CDR2 SFDVKD. This CDR3 is 15 amino acids long. Trimming removed 6 bases from V and 6 bases from J, with 16 bases in between. The CDR3 DNA reads TGTGCCACCAGTAAAAGCGTGAGTAACGCCGGGGAGCTGTTTTTT. Its protein product is CATSKSVSNAGELFF.

The chain couples TRBV27 to TRBJ1-2; the D gene is possibly TRBD1 (6 bases). The CDR3 has 15 residues. Trimming took 6 bases from V and 2 from J, leaving 16 bases between them. The germline CDR1 and CDR2 sequences are MNHEY and SMNVEV (reference sequence). CDR3 protein: CASRKEGDRNYGYTF. Here the CDR3 DNA reads TGTGCCAGCAGAAAAGAGGGGGACCGGAACTATGGCTACACCTTC.

The rearrangement uses TRBV3-1 and TRBJ2-7; D might be TRBD1 or TRBD2, each matching 5 bases. This CDR3 region has 17 residues. Trimming took 0 bases from V and 0 from J, leaving 15 bases between them. Germline V lookup: CDR1 LGHDT, CDR2 YNNKEL (reference sequence). CDR3 in amino acids: CASSQDTAAGSSYEQYF. The CDR3 DNA follows: TGTGCCAGCAGCCAAGATACAGCAGCAGGGAGCTCCTACGAGCAGTACTTC.

This clonotype was seen a few times. This chain connects TRBV6-6 to TRBJ2-1; D assignment may be TRBD1 or TRBD2 (5 bases each). Germline-derived CDR1 and CDR2 are MNHNY and SVGAGI (reference sequence). V gave up 6 bases and J gave up 8 bases, with 14 bases separating them. The CDR3 is 13 residues long. DNA of the CDR3: TGTGCCAGCAGGCCAGGGTTGGGAGATGAGCAGTTCTTC. Its translation: CASRPGLGDEQFF.

The chain combines TRBV12-3 or TRBV12-4 with TRBJ1-2; D unclear. Trimming took off 2 bases at V and 5 bases at J, with 12 bases between the two ends. CDR3 length equals 14 residues. The CDR3 DNA reads as TGTGCCAGCAGTTTAAATCAAGGCGTTTATGGCTACACCTTC. Translation gives CASSLNQGVYGYTF.

The V gene is TRBV7-2, the J gene TRBJ1-3; no reliable D call. Germline V gene lookup returns CDR1 SGHTA and CDR2 FQGNSA. The CDR3 sequence is 13 residues long. V lost 8 bases and J 4 bases, leaving 12 bases between the germline ends. As DNA, the CDR3 is TGTGCCAGCTCCCAACGGATCGGAAACACCATATATTTT. Protein: CASSQRIGNTIYF.

This clonotype was counted between two and nine times. The genes are TRBV2 and TRBJ2-7; D is possibly TRBD2 (5 bases). V was clipped by 7 bases and J by 6 bases, with 10 bases between them. CDR3 length equals 11 residues. Germline V gives CDR1 SNHLY, CDR2 FYNNEI. The CDR3: CASTGRGEQYF. Written as DNA, the CDR3 is TGTGCCAGCACTGGCCGGGGCGAGCAGTACTTC.